This passage covers 2 T cell receptor beta chains from one sample sequenced in a study of T-cell reconstitution after alpha-beta-depleted transplantation in children. Preparation of the TCRbeta library used unique molecular identifiers. TCRdb re-analysed the PCR reads in MiXCR, keeping a single row per CDR3 protein. The repertoire has approximately 640,000 distinct CDR3 sequences, approximately 17% of them found once; the top ten carry around 0.96%. Source: PBMCs from the stem cell graft donor, taken from the stem cell graft. These receptors were taken from a human donor who donated a stem cell graft to a child with acute myeloid leukemia.

The V call is TRBV27, the J call TRBJ2-6; D may be TRBD2 (6 bases). The CDR3 extends over 18 amino acids. The V gene's germline CDR1 is MNHEY and CDR2 SMNVEV (reference sequence). Trimming removed 0 bases at V and 0 bases at J, with 12 bases between. CDR3 region: CASSLSGGIYSGANVLTF. CDR3 nucleotides: TGTGCCAGCAGTTTATCCGGGGGTATATACTCTGGGGCCAACGTCCTGACTTTC.

The chain carries TRBV18 and TRBJ2-7; TRBD1 might be the D (6 bases). CDR3 size: 14 residues. Germline assignment: CDR1 KGHSH and CDR2 LQKENI. The ends were cut back, 3 bases at V and 2 bases at J, with 11 bases in the middle. In nucleotides, the CDR3 is TGTGCCAGCTCACCGGGGGCGCCAGCCTACGAGCAGTACTTC. Its translation: CASSPGAPAYEQYF. Filled out from reference TRBV18 and TRBJ2-7, the complete variable domain reads NAGVMQNPRHLVRRRGQEARLRCSPMKGHSHVYWYRQLPEEGLKFMVYLQKENIIDESGMPKERFSAEFPKEGPSILRIQQVVRGDSAAYFCASSPGAPAYEQYFGPGTRLTVT.